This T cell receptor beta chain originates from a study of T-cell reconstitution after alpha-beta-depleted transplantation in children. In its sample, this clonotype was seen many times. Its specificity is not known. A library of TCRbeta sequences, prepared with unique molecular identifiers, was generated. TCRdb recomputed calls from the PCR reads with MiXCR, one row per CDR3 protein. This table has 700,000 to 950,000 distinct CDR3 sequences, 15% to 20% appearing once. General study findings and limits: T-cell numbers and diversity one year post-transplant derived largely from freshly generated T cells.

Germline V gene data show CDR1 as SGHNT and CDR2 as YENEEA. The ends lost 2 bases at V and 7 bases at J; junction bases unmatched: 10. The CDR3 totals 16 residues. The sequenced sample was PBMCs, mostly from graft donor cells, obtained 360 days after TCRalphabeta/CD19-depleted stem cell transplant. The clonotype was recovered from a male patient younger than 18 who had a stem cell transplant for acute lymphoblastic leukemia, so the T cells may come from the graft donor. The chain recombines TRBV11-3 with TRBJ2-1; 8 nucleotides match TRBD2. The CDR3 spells CASSLHTSGSWNEQFF. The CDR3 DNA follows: TGTGCCAGCAGCTTACATACCAGCGGGAGTTGGAATGAGCAGTTCTTC.